This T cell receptor beta chain was recovered during a study of cytomegalovirus exposure and HLA in healthy donors. Across the whole study: Tens of millions of unique TCR sequences came from HLA-typed donors in an early release.

On this clone itself: No antigen is known for it.

Study outcomes and limitations: In a later analysis, at a false discovery rate of 0.05, approximately 16,000 TCR beta sequences were associated with HLA alleles. A reported reduction in N-insertions relative to the 666-donor mean was seen in an Asian-associated ancestry cluster in a later analysis.

PCR was performed using 60 Vbeta and 13 Jbeta primers. The data were produced by immunoSEQ multiplex PCR, yet TCRdb's version contains in-frame clones alone and is incomplete. In the table there are approximately 150,000 clones, roughly 85% of which are singletons. Germline CDR1 is LNHDA and CDR2 is SQIVND (reference sequence). The CDR3 extends over 13 amino acids. The ends were cut back, 7 bases at V and 0 bases at J, with 7 bases in the middle. Unrecorded immune exposures were likely, despite nominal health at sampling. The chain couples TRBV19 to TRBJ1-3; D gene ambiguous. The sample comprised PBMCs. This receptor was identified in a man aged 40-50 years in good health and CMV-seropositive. CDR3 sequence reads: CASTETSGNTIYF. The CDR3 DNA reads TGTGCCAGTACAGAAACCTCTGGAAACACCATATATTTT.